One sample yielded the 20 T cell receptor beta chains listed below, sequenced in a study of blood T cell repertoires in COVID-19 (dated by TCRdb to the early 2020s). Preparation of the library involved the immunoSEQ multiplex PCR assay. TCRdb mirrors the immuneACCESS table, restricted to in-frame sequences. Some clones are absent from its copies; in checked studies, under half trace to an unresolved V gene, and the reason for the others is unknown. The sample table contains some 500,000 clones; only one count was recorded for 85% to 90% of them. Together, the top ten hold roughly 8.3% of the sample. The sequencing sample was made of peripheral blood. The receptor source for this set is a woman aged 50 to 60 with COVID-19, enrolled during active disease.

The chain couples TRBV5-6 to TRBJ1-6; 9 bases fit TRBD1. The V gene end was trimmed by 6 bases and the J gene end by 5 bases; junction bases not matched to a gene: 9. CDR3 length: 16 amino acids. Germline V gene data show CDR1 as SGHDT and CDR2 as YYEEEE. CDR3 sequence (DNA): TGTGCCAGCAACGTAGACAGGGGGTATAATAATTCACCCCTCCACTTT. Its translation is CASNVDRGYNNSPLHF.

This clone occurred a few times. V is TRBV6-5 and J is TRBJ1-2; D is undetermined. V lost 6 bases to trimming and J lost 0 bases, with 11 bases between them. The germline V gene has CDR1 MNHEY and CDR2 SVGAGI. This CDR3 region has 14 residues. Here the CDR3 reads CASSPGAANYGYTF. CDR3 sequence (DNA): TGTGCCAGCAGCCCGGGAGCAGCTAACTATGGCTACACCTTC.

The V gene is TRBV28, the J gene TRBJ2-4; 7 bases are shared with TRBD1. This CDR3 spans 13 amino acids. V was clipped by 5 bases and J by 8 bases; unmatched bases: 6. The V gene's germline CDR1 is MDHEN and CDR2 SYDVKM. CDR3 nucleotides: TGTGCCAGCAGTATGGGACAGCAAGACATTCAGTACTTC. Translating it yields CASSMGQQDIQYF.

Here the CDR3 reads CSASTRGYYSTNEKLFF. In DNA, the CDR3 is TGCAGTGCTAGTACCAGGGGATATTACTCAACTAATGAAAAACTGTTTTTT. This chain links TRBV20-1 with TRBJ1-4; D may be TRBD1 (6 bases). Germline CDR1 DFQATT, CDR2 SNEGSKA (reference sequence). The CDR3 extends over 17 amino acids. The ends were cut back, 3 bases at V and 0 bases at J, with 17 bases in the middle.

This chain links TRBV29-1 with TRBJ2-5, with 7 bases lining up with TRBD1. Losses at the gene ends were 8 bases for V and 4 bases for J; bases not matched to a gene: 7. Germline CDR1 reads SQVTM; CDR2 reads ANQGSEA. CDR3 length equals 12 residues. CDR3 nucleotides: TGCAGCACCCGGACAGGTCCAGAGACCCAGTACTTC. This gives the protein CSTRTGPETQYF.

The rearrangement joins TRBV19 to TRBJ2-7; 8 bases match TRBD1. Looked up from germline, CDR1 is LNHDA and CDR2 is SQIVND (reference sequence). The V gene end was trimmed by 5 bases and the J gene end by 0 bases; junction bases not matched to a gene: 15. The CDR3 loop spans 18 amino acids. CDR3 nucleotides: TGTGCCAGTAGTGCCAACGCATTCACAGGGGGGAGCTCCTACGAGCAGTACTTC. It yields the protein CASSANAFTGGSSYEQYF. Based on the CDR3 plus reference TRBV19 and TRBJ2-7, the full variable domain is DGGITQSPKYLFRKEGQNVTLSCEQNLNHDAMYWYRQDPGQGLRLIYYSQIVNDFQKGDIAEGYSVSREKKESFPLTVTSAQKNPTAFYLCASSANAFTGGSSYEQYFGPGTRLTVT.

V usage is TRBV28 and J usage is TRBJ1-5; D call uncertain. The CDR3 is 17 amino acids. Trimming cost V 2 bases and J 0 bases, with 14 bases left between them. Germline CDR1 MDHEN, CDR2 SYDVKM. DNA of the CDR3: TGTGCCAGCAGTTTAGCACACAGATTCTATAGCAATCAGCCCCAGCATTTT. Protein sequence: CASSLAHRFYSNQPQHF. Full variable domain (rest looked up from reference TRBV28 and TRBJ1-5): DVKVTQSSRYLVKRTGEKVFLECVQDMDHENMFWYRQDPGLGLRLIYFSYDVKMKEKGDIPEGYSVSREKKERFSLILESASTNQTSMYLCASSLAHRFYSNQPQHFGDGTRLSIL.

The rearrangement uses TRBV2 and TRBJ2-1; 8 bases are shared with TRBD1. The CDR3 length is 12 residues. The V segment lost 6 bases and the J segment 15 bases; nucleotides outside the gene matches: 10. Germline V gives CDR1 SNHLY, CDR2 FYNNEI. CDR3 residues: CASRVNQQGGFF. CDR3 nucleotides: TGTGCCAGCAGGGTAAACCAACAGGGGGGGTTCTTC.

The chain carries TRBV9 and TRBJ1-3; no definite D call. The germline V and J ends were trimmed by 3 bases and 2 bases, with 12 bases remaining between them. The CDR3 length is 15 residues. Germline V gives CDR1 SGDLS, CDR2 YYNGEE. The CDR3 spells CASSATRTPGNTIYF. The CDR3 DNA is TGTGCCAGCAGCGCGACACGTACTCCTGGAAACACCATATATTTT.

The CDR3 sequence: CASSDPGGTGSYEQYF. The DNA for the CDR3 is TGTGCCAGCAGTGATCCCGGGGGGACAGGTTCCTACGAGCAGTACTTC. The V call is TRBV2, the J call TRBJ2-7; possibly TRBD1 for D (8 bases). V was trimmed by 3 bases and J by 1 base, leaving 16 bases between them. Germline CDR1 SNHLY, CDR2 FYNNEI. The CDR3 totals 16 residues.

In DNA, the CDR3 is TGTGCCAGCGGACCGGGACTTAATGGCTACACCTTC. Encoded protein: CASGPGLNGYTF. J is TRBJ1-2 and V is TRBV28; D might be TRBD1 (5 bases). Trimming left V 8 bases short and J 6 bases short, with 13 bases between. This CDR3 region has 12 residues. From germline, CDR1 is MDHEN and CDR2 SYDVKM.

This clone occurred a few times. V and J are TRBV6-5 and TRBJ1-1; weak D call: TRBD1 (6 bases). With 9 bases removed from V and 1 base from J, the gap between germline ends came to 15 bases. Germline CDR1 is MNHEY and CDR2 is SVGAGI. CDR3 length: 14 residues. This chain's CDR3 is CASYAPRGNTEAFF. Written as DNA, the CDR3 is TGTGCCAGTTACGCCCCCAGGGGGAACACTGAAGCTTTCTTT.

The V and J genes are TRBV5-1 and TRBJ2-1, with unresolved D. V lost 2 bases to trimming and J lost 9 bases, with 15 bases between them. The CDR3 is 14 amino acids. Germline loops: CDR1 SGHRS, CDR2 YFSETQ. CDR3 DNA: TGCGCCAGCAGCTTAGACCTGAGCGTGCGTGAGCAGTTCTTC. It encodes CASSLDLSVREQFF.

The chain links TRBV9 to TRBJ2-1, with D possibly matching TRBD2 (5 bases). V lost 3 bases and J lost 4, with 14 bases in between. Germline CDR1 is SGDLS and CDR2 is YYNGEE. The CDR3 length is 15 residues. The CDR3 DNA is TGTGCCAGCAGCGAAAAGGACTTACGTTACAATGAGCAGTTCTTC. It is translated as CASSEKDLRYNEQFF.

The chain couples TRBV6-5 to TRBJ2-1, with D maybe TRBD1 (6 bases). The ends were cut back, 6 bases at V and 7 bases at J, with 13 bases in the middle. There are 13 residues in the CDR3. The germline gives CDR1 MNHEY, CDR2 SVGAGI. In DNA, the CDR3 is TGTGCCAGCAGGGGGGCAGGGCGGAATGAGCAGTTCTTC. Translation: CASRGAGRNEQFF.

The rearrangement joins TRBV6-1 to TRBJ2-3; 7 nucleotides match TRBD2. In germline, CDR1 is MNHNS, CDR2 SASEGT. The CDR3 covers 15 residues. After removal of 3 bases from V and 2 bases from J, the junction contained 5 bases not matched to a gene. The CDR3 DNA is TGTGCCAGCAGTGACGGGGGGATGTCCACAGATACGCAGTATTTT. Amino acid sequence: CASSDGGMSTDTQYF.

V is TRBV4-1 and J is TRBJ1-1; 12 bases are a match to TRBD1. Germline V CDR1 and CDR2: MGHRA, YSYEKL. This CDR3 contains 18 residues. Trimming removed 4 bases from V and 3 bases from J; junction bases left unmatched: 12. For the CDR3, the DNA is TGCGCCAGCAGCCTTCTTCCGGGACAGGGGGCGAGGGACACTGAAGCTTTCTTT. Protein product: CASSLLPGQGARDTEAFF.

The V and J genes are TRBV21-1 and TRBJ2-1; the table's D call TRBD2 went unverified against the DNA. TRBV21-1 is noted as a pseudogene. This CDR3 has 13 residues. CDR3 bases: TGTGCCAGATCGGGACTGCACTACAATGAGCAGTTCTTC. Amino acids: CARSGLHYNEQFF.

The genes are TRBV28 and TRBJ1-5; the D is unclear. The CDR3 sequence is 14 residues long. Germline loops: CDR1 MDHEN, CDR2 SYDVKM. Trimming cost V 7 bases and J 5 bases, with 15 bases left between them. CDR3 bases: TGTGCCAGCACCGGGAGGGTAGTTCATCAGCCCCAGCATTTT. It specifies CASTGRVVHQPQHF.

V gene TRBV24-1 combines with J gene TRBJ1-2, with D possibly being TRBD1 (6 bases). The CDR3 covers 18 residues. CDR1 and CDR2 from the germline V gene are KGHDR and SFDVKD. V was shortened by 3 bases and J by 5 bases, with 24 bases between the two germline ends. For the CDR3, the DNA is TGTGCCACCAGTGATCATCTTACCTGGACAGCAGCCGATTATGGCTACACCTTC. As protein: CATSDHLTWTAADYGYTF.